The rows below give T cell receptor beta chains drawn from one sample of a study of T cell responses to AZD1222 COVID-19 vaccine. The repertoire was sequenced with immunoSEQ multiplex PCR; TCRdb's copy has only in-frame clones and lacks some. The table has approximately 80,000 clones, 70% to 90% seen once; the top ten hold 5% to 6%. Source: peripheral blood, taken on day 0 of AZD1222 vaccination. The receptors originated from an adult in good health. The CDR3 runs from the conserved cysteine through the conserved F or W. Each record gives: V gene, D gene, J gene, clone size, CDR3 DNA, CDR3 protein. D genes are given only for firm matches. A clone size is listed for some rows: how often the clone was seen (once, few, many), or a class if it is expanded.

V: TRBV6-1
D: NA
J: TRBJ2-1
size: once
DNA: TGTGCCAGCAGTGAACCTAGCAGGGCGGCCTACAATGAGCAGTTCTTC
CDR3: CASSEPSRAAYNEQFF

V: TRBV7-9
D: NA
J: TRBJ1-5
size: few
DNA: TGTGCCAGCAGCTTAACGGGAGGACAGCCCCAGCATTTT
CDR3: CASSLTGGQPQHF

V: TRBV2
D: NA
J: TRBJ1-2
size: NA
DNA: TGTGCCAGCAGTGAGGAAACGGCGGTAGTCTATGGCTACACCTTC
CDR3: CASSEETAVVYGYTF

V: TRBV6-6
D: NA
J: TRBJ1-4
size: NA
DNA: TGTGCCAGCAGTTTATCTGCAACTAATGAAAAACTGTTTTTT
CDR3: CASSLSATNEKLFF

V: TRBV27
D: NA
J: TRBJ2-5
size: NA
DNA: TGTGCCAGCAGCTCGCGGGGAGAGACCCAGTACTTC
CDR3: CASSSRGETQYF

V: TRBV7-3
D: TRBD2
J: TRBJ2-5
size: NA
DNA: TGTGCCAGCAGCGCCGAGGGCGGCGGGGGGGCACAAGAGACCCAGTACTTC
CDR3: CASSAEGGGGAQETQYF

V: TRBV3-1/TRBV3-2
D: TRBD2
J: TRBJ2-1
size: NA
DNA: TGTGCCAGCAGCCGAGGGCGGGGGGGCCTTTTTAATGAGCAGTTCTTC
CDR3: CASSRGRGGLFNEQFF

V: TRBV7-9
D: NA
J: TRBJ1-4
size: NA
DNA: TGTGCCAGCAGCTTCCACCCCTGGGCTAATGAAAAACTGTTTTTT
CDR3: CASSFHPWANEKLFF

V: TRBV30
D: TRBD1
J: TRBJ1-6
size: NA
DNA: TGTGCCTGGGAGGGGACAGGGGTTTCACCCCTCCACTTT
CDR3: CAWEGTGVSPLHF

V: TRBV18
D: TRBD1
J: TRBJ1-2
size: NA
DNA: TGTGCCAGCTCATCCCTGACCCGGGACAGGGACTATGGCTACACCTTC
CDR3: CASSSLTRDRDYGYTF

V: TRBV9
D: NA
J: TRBJ1-3
size: NA
DNA: TGTGCCAGCAGCGTATTATCTACCAGGACCGGGCTAAACACCATATATTTT
CDR3: CASSVLSTRTGLNTIYF

V: TRBV10-3
D: NA
J: TRBJ2-7
size: NA
DNA: TGTGCCAGCGGGGACTCCCTGGAATACGAGCAGTACTTC
CDR3: CASGDSLEYEQYF

V: TRBV10-1
D: NA
J: TRBJ1-1
size: NA
DNA: TGCGCCAGCAGTGAGTACGGGGGCGAGAACACTGAAGCTTTCTTT
CDR3: CASSEYGGENTEAFF

V: TRBV11-2
D: NA
J: TRBJ2-7
size: NA
DNA: TGTGCCAGCAGTTTCAACAGGGATAGGGCCTACGAGCAGTACTTC
CDR3: CASSFNRDRAYEQYF

V: TRBV4-1
D: NA
J: TRBJ1-2
size: NA
DNA: TGCGCCAGCAGCCATCTACTCCGTCGGGACAATTATGGCTACACCTTC
CDR3: CASSHLLRRDNYGYTF

V: TRBV27
D: TRBD2
J: TRBJ2-5
size: NA
DNA: TGTGCCAGCAGTCCCTGGGGTCTAGCGGGTAAAGAGACCCAGTACTTC
CDR3: CASSPWGLAGKETQYF

V: TRBV10-3
D: TRBD1
J: TRBJ1-6
size: once
DNA: TGTGCCATCAGCGAGGTGACAGGGGCAGGGTCACCCCTCCACTTT
CDR3: CAISEVTGAGSPLHF

V: TRBV3-1/TRBV3-2
D: TRBD1
J: TRBJ2-5
size: NA
DNA: TGTGCCAGCAGCCTGACTGTGGGACAGGGGGAGACCCAGTACTTC
CDR3: CASSLTVGQGETQYF

V: TRBV11-2
D: NA
J: TRBJ2-5
size: NA
DNA: TGTGCCAGCAGCTTAGTAGGGTGGGGCCGAGAGACCCAGTACTTC
CDR3: CASSLVGWGRETQYF

V: TRBV15
D: NA
J: TRBJ1-1
size: NA
DNA: TGTGCCACCAGCAGAGATCTTACCAGGAACACTGAAGCTTTCTTT
CDR3: CATSRDLTRNTEAFF

V: TRBV15
D: TRBD2
J: TRBJ2-7
size: NA
DNA: TGTGCCACCAGCAGCCCCGGGGGATTAGCGGGGGTTCTTTACGAGCAGTACTTC
CDR3: CATSSPGGLAGVLYEQYF

V: TRBV7-8
D: TRBD1
J: TRBJ1-5
size: NA
DNA: TGTGCCAGCAGCTTAGCCGACAGGGATTATCAGCCCCAGCATTTT
CDR3: CASSLADRDYQPQHF

V: TRBV28
D: NA
J: TRBJ2-7
size: NA
DNA: TGTGCCAGCAGTTTAGGAGAGCCCCGCTACGAGCAGTACTTC
CDR3: CASSLGEPRYEQYF

V: TRBV27
D: NA
J: TRBJ1-4
size: NA
DNA: TGTGCCAGCAGTTCCCGGGACCCAGGGAAACTGTTTTTT
CDR3: CASSSRDPGKLFF

V: TRBV3-1/TRBV3-2
D: TRBD1
J: TRBJ1-1
size: NA
DNA: TGTGCCAGCAGCTACGGACAGGGGAACACTGAAGCTTTCTTT
CDR3: CASSYGQGNTEAFF

V: TRBV30
D: TRBD1
J: TRBJ1-1
size: NA
DNA: TGTGCCTGGAGAGATCCCCCCCCCAGGGGGGCCACTGAAGCTTTCTTT
CDR3: CAWRDPPPRGATEAFF

V: TRBV19
D: TRBD1
J: TRBJ1-5
size: NA
DNA: TGTGCCAGTAGTACTACAGGGGGTAGCAATCAGCCCCAGCATTTT
CDR3: CASSTTGGSNQPQHF

V: TRBV14
D: NA
J: TRBJ1-1
size: once
DNA: TGTGCCAGCATACCTATTCTTGAGGGAGAAGCTTTCTTT
CDR3: CASIPILEGEAFF

V: TRBV7-2
D: NA
J: TRBJ1-5
size: NA
DNA: TGTGCCAGCAGCGACGGGGGGGCGGTCAGCAATCAGCCCCAGCATTTT
CDR3: CASSDGGAVSNQPQHF

V: TRBV9
D: TRBD1
J: TRBJ1-1
size: NA
DNA: TGTGCCAGCAGCCGTCCCGGGACAGTGTCCGCTTTCTTT
CDR3: CASSRPGTVSAFF

V: TRBV5-1
D: TRBD1
J: TRBJ2-2
size: NA
DNA: TGCGCCAGCAGCTTGGCCGGACAGGCAAGAGTGTTGGGGGAGCTGTTTTTT
CDR3: CASSLAGQARVLGELFF

V: TRBV5-6
D: NA
J: TRBJ2-1
size: NA
DNA: TGTGCCAGCAGCCTGGACTCCCGCCAGCAGTTCTTC
CDR3: CASSLDSRQQFF

V: TRBV27
D: TRBD1
J: TRBJ2-5
size: NA
DNA: TGTGCCAGCAGCCAAAGACAGGGGAGTATAGAGACCCAGTACTTC
CDR3: CASSQRQGSIETQYF

V: TRBV30
D: NA
J: TRBJ1-2
size: NA
DNA: TGTGCCTGGAGTAGTAGGGGGAACGGCTACACCTTC
CDR3: CAWSSRGNGYTF

V: TRBV7-8
D: NA
J: TRBJ2-3
size: NA
DNA: TGTGCCAGCAGCTTTGGGGGCAATACGCAGTATTTT
CDR3: CASSFGGNTQYF

V: TRBV5-6
D: TRBD2
J: TRBJ2-1
size: NA
DNA: TGTGCCAGCAGCTTGTGGGCTAGCGGGAGCTACAATGAGCAGTTCTTC
CDR3: CASSLWASGSYNEQFF

V: TRBV19
D: NA
J: TRBJ1-1
size: NA
DNA: TGTGCCAGTAGTATAGGGTGGGGAGCCCGAAACACTGAAGCTTTCTTT
CDR3: CASSIGWGARNTEAFF

V: TRBV11-2
D: TRBD1
J: TRBJ1-1
size: NA
DNA: TGTGCCAGCAGCCTAGCTGGGACAGGGGAAGCTTTCTTT
CDR3: CASSLAGTGEAFF

V: TRBV30
D: TRBD1
J: TRBJ1-1
size: NA
DNA: TGTGCCTGGAGGCAGGGGGGGGCTGAAGCTTTCTTT
CDR3: CAWRQGGAEAFF

V: TRBV4-1
D: TRBD1
J: TRBJ1-2
size: NA
DNA: TGCGCCAGCAGCCAGTCAGGGGGCGGAATATCCTATGGCTACACCTTC
CDR3: CASSQSGGGISYGYTF

V: TRBV5-4
D: NA
J: TRBJ2-2
size: NA
DNA: TGTGCCAGCAGCGGGGGCCTCACCGGGGAGCTGTTTTTT
CDR3: CASSGGLTGELFF

V: TRBV29-1
D: TRBD1
J: TRBJ1-2
size: NA
DNA: TGCAGCGTTGAAGCCCGGACAGGGGACTATGGCTACACCTTC
CDR3: CSVEARTGDYGYTF

V: TRBV28
D: NA
J: TRBJ2-3
size: NA
DNA: TGTGCCAGCAGTTCCAACCCGGTCACAGATACGCAGTATTTT
CDR3: CASSSNPVTDTQYF

V: TRBV12-3/TRBV12-4
D: NA
J: TRBJ2-7
size: NA
DNA: TGTGCCAGCAGTTTGGGGGCCTACGAGCAGTACTTC
CDR3: CASSLGAYEQYF

V: TRBV19
D: TRBD1
J: TRBJ1-5
size: NA
DNA: TGTGCCAGTAGTACCCCATGGGACAGTAGCAATCAGCCCCAGCATTTT
CDR3: CASSTPWDSSNQPQHF

V: TRBV19
D: TRBD1
J: TRBJ1-5
size: NA
DNA: TGTGCCAGCACGTATGGGACAGGGGGCTCCAATAGCAATCAGCCCCAGCATTTT
CDR3: CASTYGTGGSNSNQPQHF

V: TRBV11-1
D: TRBD1
J: TRBJ1-1
size: NA
DNA: TGTGCCAGCTCCGACAGGGGGTATAACACTGAAGCTTTCTTT
CDR3: CASSDRGYNTEAFF

V: TRBV28
D: NA
J: TRBJ1-2
size: NA
DNA: TGTGCCAGCAGTTTGGCTAACTATGGCTACACCTTC
CDR3: CASSLANYGYTF

V: TRBV18
D: NA
J: TRBJ2-6
size: once
DNA: TGTGCCAGCTCGGGCGGGACAACTTTCTCTGGGGCCAACGTCCTGACTTTC
CDR3: CASSGGTTFSGANVLTF

V: TRBV4-2
D: TRBD2
J: TRBJ2-3
size: NA
DNA: TGTGCCAGCAGCCAAGAGTTAACTAGCGCTGGAGATACGCAGTATTTT
CDR3: CASSQELTSAGDTQYF

V: TRBV30
D: NA
J: TRBJ2-7
size: NA
DNA: TGTGCCTGGAGGGTCGAAGGGGGACTCCCCTACGAGCAGTACTTC
CDR3: CAWRVEGGLPYEQYF

V: TRBV7-3
D: NA
J: TRBJ1-1
size: NA
DNA: TGTGCCAGCAGCGCCGAGGCAGGGTTGATTACTGAAGCTTTCTTT
CDR3: CASSAEAGLITEAFF

V: TRBV2
D: TRBD1
J: TRBJ1-5
size: NA
DNA: TGTGCCAGCAGGGAACAGGGGGCGATTCAGCCCCAGCATTTT
CDR3: CASREQGAIQPQHF

V: TRBV12-3/TRBV12-4
D: NA
J: TRBJ1-1
size: NA
DNA: TGTGCCAGCACTAATAGGGGGTACACTGAAGCTTTCTTT
CDR3: CASTNRGYTEAFF